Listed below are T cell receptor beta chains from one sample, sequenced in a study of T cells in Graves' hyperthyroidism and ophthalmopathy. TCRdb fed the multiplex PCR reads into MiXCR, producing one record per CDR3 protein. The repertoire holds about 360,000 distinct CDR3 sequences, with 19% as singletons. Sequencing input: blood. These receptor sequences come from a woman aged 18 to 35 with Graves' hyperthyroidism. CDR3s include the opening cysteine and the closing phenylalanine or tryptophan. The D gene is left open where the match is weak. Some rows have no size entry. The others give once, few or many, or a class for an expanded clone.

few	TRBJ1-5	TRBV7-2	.	CASSPQGALNQPQHF	TGTGCCAGCAGCCCGCAGGGCGCGCTCAATCAGCCCCAGCATTTT
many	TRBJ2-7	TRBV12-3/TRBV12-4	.	CASTQGPLVDEQYF	TGTGCCAGCACCCAGGGGCCCCTTGTAGACGAGCAGTACTTC
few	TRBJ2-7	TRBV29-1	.	CSVHLMGTYEQYF	TGCAGCGTTCACCTAATGGGAACCTACGAGCAGTACTTC
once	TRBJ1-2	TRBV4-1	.	CASSALGGAYGYTF	TGCGCCAGCAGCGCGTTAGGGGGTGCCTATGGCTACACCTTC
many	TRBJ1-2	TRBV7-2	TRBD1	CASSFPGQGGYTF	TGTGCCAGCAGCTTTCCGGGACAGGGTGGCTACACCTTC
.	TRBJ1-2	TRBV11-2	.	CASSFEQGGFYGYTF	TGTGCCAGCAGCTTTGAACAGGGAGGGTTCTATGGCTACACCTTC
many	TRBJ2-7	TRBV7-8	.	CASSLETVYEQYF	TGTGCCAGCAGCTTAGAGACCGTCTACGAGCAGTACTTC
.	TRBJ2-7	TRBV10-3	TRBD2	CASHREGLAGAYEQYF	TGTGCCTCGCACCGGGAGGGACTAGCGGGGGCCTACGAGCAGTACTTC
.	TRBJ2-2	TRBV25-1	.	CASSEWGPTGGELFF	TGTGCCAGCAGTGAATGGGGCCCAACGGGCGGGGAGCTGTTTTTT
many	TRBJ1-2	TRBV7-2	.	CASSSGPNYGYTF	TGTGCCAGCAGCTCGGGACCGAACTATGGCTACACCTTC
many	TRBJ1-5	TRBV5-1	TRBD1	CASSSTGEPNQPQHF	TGCGCCAGCAGCTCGACAGGGGAGCCCAATCAGCCCCAGCATTTT
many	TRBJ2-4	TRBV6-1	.	CASSDIGEGNIQYF	TGTGCCAGCAGTGACATAGGGGAAGGAAACATTCAGTACTTC
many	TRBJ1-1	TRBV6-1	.	CASSETPNTEAFF	TGTGCCAGCAGTGAGACACCGAACACTGAAGCTTTCTTT
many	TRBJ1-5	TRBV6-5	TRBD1	CASSYPQDREGNQPQHF	TGTGCCAGCAGTTACCCCCAAGACAGGGAAGGCAATCAGCCCCAGCATTTT
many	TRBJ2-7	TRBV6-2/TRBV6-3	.	CASRDLPREQYF	TGTGCCAGCAGAGACCTTCCTAGAGAGCAGTACTTC
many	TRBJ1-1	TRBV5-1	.	CASSLAGPEAFF	TGCGCCAGCAGCTTGGCTGGGCCTGAAGCTTTCTTT
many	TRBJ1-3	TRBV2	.	CASSEFGIAGNTIYF	TGTGCCAGCAGTGAGTTCGGAATAGCTGGAAACACCATATATTTT
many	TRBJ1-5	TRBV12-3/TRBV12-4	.	CASSKGDLNQPQHF	TGTGCCAGCAGCAAGGGCGACTTAAATCAGCCCCAGCATTTT
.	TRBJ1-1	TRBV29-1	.	CSVEPPARNTEAFF	TGCAGCGTTGAACCTCCCGCACGGAACACTGAAGCTTTCTTT
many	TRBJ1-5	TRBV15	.	CATGEAGRNQPQHF	TGTGCCACCGGGGAGGCGGGGCGCAATCAGCCCCAGCATTTT
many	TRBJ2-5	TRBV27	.	CASSFSGATQYF	TGTGCCAGCAGTTTCTCAGGGGCGACCCAGTACTTC
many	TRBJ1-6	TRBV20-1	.	CSASFTDRGGNSPLHF	TGCAGTGCTAGTTTCACGGATCGCGGAGGCAATTCACCCCTCCACTTT
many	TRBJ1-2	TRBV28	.	CASSFPNYGYTF	TGTGCCAGCAGTTTTCCAAACTATGGCTACACCTTC
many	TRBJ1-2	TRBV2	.	CASSEAGGIVPSYGYTF	TGTGCCAGCAGTGAAGCAGGAGGAATCGTTCCTTCGTATGGCTACACCTTC
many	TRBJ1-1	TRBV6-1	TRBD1	CASSDGGQGAAFF	TGTGCCAGCAGTGATGGGGGACAGGGGGCTGCTTTCTTT
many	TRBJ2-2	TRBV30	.	CAWSVHGAILWTGELFF	TGTGCCTGGAGTGTACACGGCGCAATCTTATGGACCGGGGAGCTGTTTTTT
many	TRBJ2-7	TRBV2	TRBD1	CASSRQGGSYEQYF	TGTGCCAGCAGCCGACAGGGGGGCTCCTACGAGCAGTACTTC
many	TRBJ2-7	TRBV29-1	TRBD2	CSVEGKRSGGYEQYF	TGCAGCGTTGAAGGGAAGCGAAGCGGGGGTTACGAGCAGTACTTC
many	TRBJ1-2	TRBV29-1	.	CSVEDPGGYTF	TGCAGCGTTGAAGATCCGGGTGGCTACACCTTC
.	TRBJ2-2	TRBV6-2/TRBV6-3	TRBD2	CASRERDVGELFF	TGTGCCAGCAGGGAGCGGGATGTCGGGGAGCTGTTTTTT
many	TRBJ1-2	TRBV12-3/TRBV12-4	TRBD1	CASSITGGTSGYTF	TGTGCCAGCAGTATTACAGGGGGCACGTCCGGCTACACCTTC
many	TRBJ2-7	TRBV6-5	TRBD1	CASSSTGPSEQYF	TGTGCCAGCAGTTCGACAGGGCCTTCCGAGCAGTACTTC